This entry is about one T cell receptor (beta chain). The antigen is undetermined. The sample originates from a study of monozygotic twins with inflammatory bowel disease. Findings and caveats of the study: Patient-specific immunosuppressive treatments may have made repertoires more variable. Healthy co-twins showed greater TCRbeta diversity (inverse Simpson) than IBD patients. Versus healthy twins, IBD patients showed fewer clonotypes shared with others, especially with disease activity.

The germline gives CDR1 KGHSH, CDR2 LQKENI. The CDR3 runs 15 residues. Each TCR library used about 3,500 ng of total RNA. TCRdb re-analyzed the 5' RACE reads; it lists each CDR3 protein once, without DNA. The sample is made up of 93,000 or so distinct CDR3 sequences, and the top ten hold about 2% of it. The receptor was derived from a human donor with ulcerative colitis or Crohn's disease, or a healthy co-twin of an affected twin (not recorded which). The sequenced sample was blood. The gene calls are TRBV18 and TRBJ2-7; TCRdb indicates TRBD1, and absent DNA this call remains unverified. The CDR3 sequence is CASSPLGTGTYEQYF.